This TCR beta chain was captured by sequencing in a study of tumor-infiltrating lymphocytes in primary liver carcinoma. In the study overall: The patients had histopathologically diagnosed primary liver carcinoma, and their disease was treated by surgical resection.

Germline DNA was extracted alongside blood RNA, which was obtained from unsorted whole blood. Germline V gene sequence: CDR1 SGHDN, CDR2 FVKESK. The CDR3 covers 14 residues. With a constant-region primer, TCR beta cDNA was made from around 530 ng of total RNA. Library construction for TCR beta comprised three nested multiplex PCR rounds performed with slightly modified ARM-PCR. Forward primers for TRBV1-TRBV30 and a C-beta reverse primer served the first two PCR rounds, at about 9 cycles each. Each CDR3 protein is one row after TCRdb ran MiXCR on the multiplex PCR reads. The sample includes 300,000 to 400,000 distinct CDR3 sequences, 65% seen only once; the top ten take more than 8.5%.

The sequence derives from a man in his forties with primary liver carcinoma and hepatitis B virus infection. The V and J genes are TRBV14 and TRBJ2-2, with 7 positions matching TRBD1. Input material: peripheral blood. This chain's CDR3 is CSSKKTGFDGELFF. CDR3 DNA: TGTAGCAGCAAAAAGACAGGGTTTGACGGGGAGCTGTTTTTT.